These T cell receptor beta chains were read from a single sample in a study of blood T cell repertoires in COVID-19. Produced via immunoSEQ multiplex PCR; TCRdb's table is partial and in-frame only. The table has 270,000 or so clones, roughly 84% seen once; the top ten hold roughly 3%. Sequencing used peripheral blood. The receptors here all came from a woman aged 18-35 years with acute or convalescent COVID-19. Both conserved end residues are part of each CDR3. The D gene is left open where the match is weak. Only some rows state a clone size, as once, few, many or a class for expanded clones.

cdr3_aa cdr3_nt j_call v_call clone_size d_call
CASRWTSGTNEQYF TGTGCCAGCAGGTGGACTAGCGGGACTAACGAGCAGTACTTC TRBJ2-7 TRBV6-5 NA TRBD2
CASSSPQGVGEKLFF TGTGCCAGCAGTTCGCCCCAGGGGGTAGGCGAAAAACTGTTTTTT TRBJ1-4 TRBV28 NA TRBD1
CASSTTDRGFQPQHF TGTGCCAGTAGTACCACGGACAGGGGGTTTCAGCCCCAGCATTTT TRBJ1-5 TRBV19 NA TRBD1
CASSVGLGQGTDTQYF TGTGCCAGCAGCGTCGGCCTGGGACAGGGTACAGATACGCAGTATTTT TRBJ2-3 TRBV9 once TRBD1
CASSVSGSFAEQFF TGTGCCAGCAGTGTTAGCGGGAGTTTCGCTGAGCAGTTCTTC TRBJ2-1 TRBV9 NA TRBD2
CASSIVAGTYNEQFF TGTGCCAGTAGTATAGTGGCTGGTACCTACAATGAGCAGTTCTTC TRBJ2-1 TRBV19 NA NA
CASSYGLAGGPGQYF TGTGCCAGCAGTTACGGGCTAGCGGGAGGTCCGGGGCAGTACTTC TRBJ2-7 TRBV6-2/TRBV6-3 few TRBD2
CASSAQGQLNTEAFF TGTGCCAGCAGCGCCCAGGGACAGCTGAACACTGAAGCTTTCTTT TRBJ1-1 TRBV9 few TRBD1
CASSPGYSLRGIPNEQFF TGTGCCAGCTCACCAGGGTATTCTCTGCGGGGAATACCCAATGAGCAGTTCTTC TRBJ2-1 TRBV18 NA NA
CATSEYSFDTQYF TGTGCCACCAGTGAGTACTCGTTCGATACGCAGTATTTT TRBJ2-3 TRBV24-1 few NA
CASSSNNRGSPLHF TGTGCCAGCAGCTCAAACAACAGGGGTTCACCCCTCCACTTT TRBJ1-6 TRBV5-6 NA TRBD1
CASSPPGTTYYEQYF TGTGCCAGCTCACCTCCCGGGACTACCTACTACGAGCAGTACTTC TRBJ2-7 TRBV18 NA TRBD2
CASSLPRSYGYTF TGTGCCAGCAGCTTACCTCGGAGCTATGGCTACACCTTC TRBJ1-2 TRBV28 NA NA
CASTEGLTEAFF TGTGCCAGCACTGAGGGATTAACTGAAGCTTTCTTT TRBJ1-1 TRBV6-6 NA NA
CAWSYQENQPQHF TGTGCCTGGAGTTACCAGGAAAATCAGCCCCAGCATTTT TRBJ1-5 TRBV30 NA NA
CASSIPHQDRGGQYF TGTGCCAGCAGTATCCCCCACCAAGACAGGGGAGGACAGTACTTC TRBJ2-7 TRBV28 NA TRBD1
CASSGDNGNEKLFF TGTGCCAGCAGTGGGGACAATGGCAATGAAAAACTGTTTTTT TRBJ1-4 TRBV9 NA NA
CASSSGLASVNEQFF TGTGCCAGCAGTTCCGGACTAGCGTCTGTCAATGAGCAGTTCTTC TRBJ2-1 TRBV27 NA TRBD2
CASSLGAYSNQPQHF TGTGCCAGCAGCCTGGGGGCCTATAGCAATCAGCCCCAGCATTTT TRBJ1-5 TRBV7-8 NA NA
CASSLGSTTARELFF TGCGCCAGCAGCCTGGGGAGCACGACGGCGCGGGAGCTGTTTTTT TRBJ2-2 TRBV4-3 NA NA
CASSGGTSGIPGHEQFF TGTGCCAGCAGCGGAGGGACTAGCGGGATCCCCGGCCACGAGCAGTTCTTC TRBJ2-1 TRBV9 NA TRBD2
CASSQAAGTGDGYTF TGTGCCAGCAGCCAAGCTGCCGGGACAGGGGATGGCTACACCTTC TRBJ1-2 TRBV3-1/TRBV3-2 NA TRBD1
CASSQAGTSADGWFF TGCGCCAGCAGCCAAGCTGGGACTAGCGCCGACGGTTGGTTCTTC TRBJ2-1 TRBV4-1 NA TRBD2
CASSLVAPGVGTGELFF TGTGCTAGCAGCTTAGTGGCGCCGGGAGTAGGCACCGGGGAGCTGTTTTTT TRBJ2-2 TRBV7-7 NA NA
CASSSGLAGAYEQYF TGTGCCAGCAGCTCCGGACTAGCGGGAGCCTACGAGCAGTACTTC TRBJ2-7 TRBV7-2 NA TRBD2
CSVHRGTSNTGELFF TGCAGCGTGCACAGGGGGACATCGAACACCGGGGAGCTGTTTTTT TRBJ2-2 TRBV29-1 NA TRBD1
CASSPNSYGYTF TGTGCCAGCAGCCCGAACAGCTATGGCTACACCTTC TRBJ1-2 TRBV9 NA NA
CASSLGQNRGREQFF TGTGCCAGCAGCTTAGGTCAGAACAGGGGTAGGGAGCAGTTCTTC TRBJ2-1 TRBV11-2 NA TRBD1
CATIQQGRSDEQFF TGTGCCACCATTCAGCAGGGTAGATCTGATGAGCAGTTCTTC TRBJ2-1 TRBV6-4 NA NA
CASSQDWRAYNEQFF TGCGCCAGCAGCCAAGATTGGCGGGCCTACAATGAGCAGTTCTTC TRBJ2-1 TRBV4-1 NA NA
CASRRDRGYEQYF TGTGCCAGCAGACGCGACAGGGGGTACGAGCAGTACTTC TRBJ2-7 TRBV28 NA TRBD1
CASSYRGTPSLTEAFF TGTGCCAGCAGTTACCGCGGGACTCCCTCTCTCACTGAAGCTTTCTTT TRBJ1-1 TRBV6-5 few NA
CASSGIGTEAFF TGTGCCAGCAGCGGTATCGGCACTGAAGCTTTCTTT TRBJ1-1 TRBV11-3 NA NA
CASSLGPAGGGLTTGELFF TGTGCCAGCAGCTTAGGCCCAGCGGGAGGAGGGTTGACCACCGGGGAGCTGTTTTTT TRBJ2-2 TRBV7-2 NA TRBD2
CSASTFGLAVSYNEQFF TGCAGTGCTAGTACTTTTGGGCTAGCGGTCTCCTACAATGAGCAGTTCTTC TRBJ2-1 TRBV20-1 once TRBD2
CASRLHTSGVSYEQYF TGCGCCAGCAGGCTACATACCTCGGGAGTGTCCTACGAGCAGTACTTC TRBJ2-7 TRBV10-2 once NA
CASSQEGLAGTYSYEQYF TGCGCCAGCAGCCAAGAAGGGCTAGCGGGAACATACTCCTACGAGCAGTACTTC TRBJ2-7 TRBV4-1 NA TRBD2
CATSGAPGKQETQYF TGTGCCACCAGTGGCGCTCCGGGGAAACAAGAGACCCAGTACTTC TRBJ2-5 TRBV24-1 NA NA
CASSPQGGQGMNTEAFF TGTGCCAGCAGCCCCCAAGGGGGACAGGGAATGAACACTGAAGCTTTCTTT TRBJ1-1 TRBV13 NA TRBD1
CASRSTGAGTGELFF TGTGCCAGCCGATCTACAGGGGCGGGCACCGGGGAGCTGTTTTTT TRBJ2-2 TRBV28 many TRBD1
CASAENTEAFF TGCGCCAGCGCAGAGAACACTGAAGCTTTCTTT TRBJ1-1 TRBV10-2 NA NA
CASSPGGSNSPLHF TGTGCCAGCAGCCCAGGGGGCTCTAATTCACCCCTCCACTTT TRBJ1-6 TRBV6-5 NA TRBD1
CATSRGGVRTEAFF TGTGCCACCAGCCGGGGTGGGGTCAGGACTGAAGCTTTCTTT TRBJ1-1 TRBV15 NA NA
CASSEDRAVSYNEQFF TGTGCCAGCAGTGAAGACAGGGCCGTCTCCTACAATGAGCAGTTCTTC TRBJ2-1 TRBV2 NA NA
CASSPPAQVGNTIYF TGTGCCAGCTCACCCCCGGCGCAGGTTGGAAACACCATATATTTT TRBJ1-3 TRBV18 few NA
CASSLNPTIVSNQPQHF TGTGCCAGCAGCTTAAACCCCACAATTGTGAGCAATCAGCCCCAGCATTTT TRBJ1-5 TRBV7-2 NA NA
CASSFTDFNGYTF TGTGCCAGCAGTTTTACAGATTTTAATGGCTACACCTTC TRBJ1-2 TRBV12-3/TRBV12-4 NA NA
CASSQDDRGGIQYF TGTGCCAGCAGCCAAGATGACAGGGGGGGCATTCAGTACTTC TRBJ2-4 TRBV3-1/TRBV3-2 NA TRBD1
CASRWDRGPLGEQFF TGTGCCAGCAGGTGGGACAGGGGCCCACTGGGGGAGCAGTTCTTC TRBJ2-1 TRBV5-8 NA TRBD1
CASSAGLFEQYF TGTGCCAGCAGCGCGGGACTCTTCGAGCAGTACTTC TRBJ2-7 TRBV2 NA NA
CASSETPLAGGSYNEQFF TGTGCCAGCAGTGAAACCCCTCTAGCGGGAGGCTCCTACAATGAGCAGTTCTTC TRBJ2-1 TRBV6-1 NA TRBD2
CSASDRYQPQHF TGCAGTGCCAGTGACAGATATCAGCCCCAGCATTTT TRBJ1-5 TRBV20-1 NA NA
CASSYSMASGSNTQYF TGTGCCAGCAGTTACTCGATGGCTAGCGGGAGTAATACGCAGTATTTT TRBJ2-3 TRBV6-5 NA TRBD2
CASSALQGGEKLFF TGCGCCAGCAGCGCCCTACAGGGAGGGGAAAAACTGTTTTTT TRBJ1-4 TRBV5-1 NA NA
CASSRGPGGYNYGYTF TGTGCCAGTAGTAGGGGGCCTGGAGGCTATAACTATGGCTACACCTTC TRBJ1-2 TRBV19 NA NA